Listed below are T cell receptor beta chains from one sample, sequenced in a study of Ad26.COV2.S vaccination and SARS-CoV-2 variants. Sequencing used immunoSEQ multiplex PCR; TCRdb keeps in-frame clones, though not all of them. The sample lists about 180,000 clones, around 88% occurring once. This material consisted of peripheral blood, taken after recovery from COVID-19. These receptors were taken from a human donor who had recovered from COVID-19. Both conserved end residues are part of each CDR3. A D gene is named only where the DNA matches it firmly. Size is stated for part of the rows, as once, few or many counts, or as a class when the clone is expanded.

length	J	V	size	D	DNA	CDR3
17	TRBJ1-5	TRBV3-1/TRBV3-2	.	TRBD1	TGTGCCAGCAGCCAAGGTAGCGGGGGGGGACAGGATCAGCCCCAGCATTTT	CASSQGSGGGQDQPQHF
13	TRBJ1-4	TRBV6-6	.	TRBD1	TGTGCCAGCACCGCGGGACAGAAGGGAAAACTGTTTTTT	CASTAGQKGKLFF
15	TRBJ1-2	TRBV9	.	TRBD1	TGTGCCAGCAGCGTAGCCGTTGGGACAGCCGATGGCTACACCTTC	CASSVAVGTADGYTF
14	TRBJ2-7	TRBV27	.	TRBD2	TGTGCCAGCAGCCGAGGGCGGGGGGCCTACGAGCAGTACTTC	CASSRGRGAYEQYF
12	TRBJ2-1	TRBV7-9	.	.	TGTGCCAGCAGCTCCGGACGGGGAGAGCAGTTCTTC	CASSSGRGEQFF
11	TRBJ2-5	TRBV5-1	.	.	TGCGCCAGCAGCTTCGACGAGACCCAGTACTTC	CASSFDETQYF
14	TRBJ2-3	TRBV15	.	.	TGTGCCACCAGCCCGCGGGATCACACAGATACGCAGTATTTT	CATSPRDHTDTQYF
15	TRBJ1-2	TRBV7-9	.	.	TGTGCCAGCAGCTTCAACAGGGACTCCGGCTATGGCTACACCTTC	CASSFNRDSGYGYTF
15	TRBJ2-7	TRBV5-6	few	.	TGTGCCAGCAGCTTGGTGGGACGGACCTCCTACGAGCAGTACTTC	CASSLVGRTSYEQYF
15	TRBJ1-6	TRBV9	.	.	TGTGCCAGCAGCGTAGAGGCAGGGGAAAATTCACCCCTCCACTTT	CASSVEAGENSPLHF
14	TRBJ2-1	TRBV7-3	.	TRBD2	TGTGCCAGCAGCTTAGTAGCGGGCTCGGATGAGCAGTTCTTC	CASSLVAGSDEQFF
16	TRBJ1-5	TRBV28	.	TRBD1	TGTGCCAGCAGCCCTCACCTCGGACAGGACAATCAGCCCCAGCATTTT	CASSPHLGQDNQPQHF
13	TRBJ2-2	TRBV5-1	.	.	TGCGCCAGCAGATTAGGGGAGACCGGGGAGCTGTTTTTT	CASRLGETGELFF
13	TRBJ1-1	TRBV12-3/TRBV12-4	.	.	TGTGCCAGCAGGGCGACAGGGAACACTGAAGCTTTCTTT	CASRATGNTEAFF
15	TRBJ1-1	TRBV3-1/TRBV3-2	once	.	TGTGCCAGCAGCCAAGGAGACAGGTGGAACACTGAAGCTTTCTTT	CASSQGDRWNTEAFF
15	TRBJ1-4	TRBV11-2	once	.	TGTGCCAGCAGCTTAGTAACTTCAAGGGGTGAAAAACTGTTTTTT	CASSLVTSRGEKLFF
13	TRBJ2-7	TRBV5-1	once	.	TGCGCCAGCAAAGGGCATCAGGGTAGGAAAGAGTACTTC	CASKGHQGRKEYF
14	TRBJ1-1	TRBV5-4	.	TRBD1	TGTGCCAGCAGCTTACAGGGGGGAAACACTGAAGCTTTCTTT	CASSLQGGNTEAFF
15	TRBJ2-7	TRBV2	.	TRBD2	TGTGCCAGCAGCGGGGCTAGCGGGGGTCCCTACGAGCAGTACTTC	CASSGASGGPYEQYF
16	TRBJ2-7	TRBV7-8	.	.	TGTGCCAGCAGCTTAGCCCGCCCAGGGGAAGGGTACGAGCAGTACTTC	CASSLARPGEGYEQYF
15	TRBJ1-1	TRBV4-1	.	.	TGCGCCAGCAGCCATTTTGTGGACAGCAACACTGAAGCTTTCTTT	CASSHFVDSNTEAFF
15	TRBJ1-6	TRBV9	few	.	TGTGCCAGCAGCGTTCAGGTACAGGGCGGTTCACCCCTCCACTTT	CASSVQVQGGSPLHF
12	TRBJ1-1	TRBV30	few	.	TGTGCCTGGAGAGGGGATCTTAATGAAGCTTTCTTT	CAWRGDLNEAFF
14	TRBJ1-1	TRBV6-5	.	.	TGTGCCAGCAGGTACGACAGCCGCTACACTGAAGCTTTCTTT	CASRYDSRYTEAFF
15	TRBJ2-3	TRBV9	.	TRBD1	TGTGCCAGCAGCGAGCAGGGGGCTATCGGGGATACGCAGTATTTT	CASSEQGAIGDTQYF
13	TRBJ1-1	TRBV19	.	.	TGTGCCAGTAGCGAAGCCCGGCGAACTGAAGCTTTCTTT	CASSEARRTEAFF
16	TRBJ2-7	TRBV25-1	.	TRBD2	TGTGCCAGCAGTGAATTAGCGGGGGATAGCTCCTACGAGCAGTACTTC	CASSELAGDSSYEQYF
14	TRBJ1-4	TRBV5-5	.	TRBD1	TGTGCCAGCAGCTTGGACAGGGGGCGCGAAAAACTGTTTTTT	CASSLDRGREKLFF
13	TRBJ1-6	TRBV27	.	.	TGTGCCAGCAGCCTATTCTATAATTCACCCCTCCACTTT	CASSLFYNSPLHF
14	TRBJ2-1	TRBV27	.	.	TGTGCCAGCAGTCAGGGTGGATCCTACAATGAGCAGTTCTTC	CASSQGGSYNEQFF
15	TRBJ1-6	TRBV7-9	.	TRBD1	TGTGCCAGCAGCCGAGACAGGGTTTATAATTCACCCCTCCACTTT	CASSRDRVYNSPLHF
12	TRBJ2-7	TRBV30	.	.	TGTGCCTGGTCCCCGGGCCTCTACGAGCAGTACTTC	CAWSPGLYEQYF
16	TRBJ1-5	TRBV24-1	few	TRBD1	TGTGCCACCAGTGGAGGTCCCGGGACAGGGGCGAGAGCCCAGCATTTT	CATSGGPGTGARAQHF
16	TRBJ2-7	TRBV11-2	.	TRBD1	TGTGCCAGCAGCTTAGACGGACAGGGGTTATCCTACGAGCAGTACTTC	CASSLDGQGLSYEQYF
12	TRBJ1-1	TRBV19	.	.	TGTGCCAGTAGTACGGGAATCACTGAAGCTTTCTTT	CASSTGITEAFF
14	TRBJ2-3	TRBV5-5	.	TRBD2	TGTGCCAGCAACGAGGGCGGGGGGGCGCTCACGCAGTATTTT	CASNEGGGALTQYF
15	TRBJ2-2	TRBV19	.	.	TGTGCCAGTAGTATCGTGGCAGGGGGGACCGGGGAGCTGTTTTTT	CASSIVAGGTGELFF
13	TRBJ1-5	TRBV7-8	.	.	TGTGCCAGCAGCTTACAGGGAAGCCAGCCCCAGCATTTT	CASSLQGSQPQHF
16	TRBJ2-3	TRBV2	once	.	TGTGCCAGCAGACCCGCGGCAGTGTATCTTACAGATACGCAGTATTTT	CASRPAAVYLTDTQYF
17	TRBJ2-7	TRBV12-5	.	TRBD2	TGTGCTAGTGGTTTGGCCCCCGGGACTAGCGGGAGGTACGAGCAGTACTTC	CASGLAPGTSGRYEQYF
15	TRBJ2-1	TRBV6-6	.	TRBD1	TGTGCCAGCAGCCCCCCGTACAGGGGGACCGATGAGCAGTTCTTC	CASSPPYRGTDEQFF
14	TRBJ1-2	TRBV27	.	.	TGTGCCAGCAGCCCCGGGGCTGGGAACTATGGCTACACCTTC	CASSPGAGNYGYTF
18	TRBJ2-7	TRBV7-2	.	TRBD2	TGTGCCAGCACCGGCCCCCAGAGACTAGCGGGGGGGCCCTACGAGCAGTACTTC	CASTGPQRLAGGPYEQYF
13	TRBJ1-2	TRBV6-5	few	.	TGTGCCAGCACCAAGGGGACCCCCTATGGCTACACCTTC	CASTKGTPYGYTF